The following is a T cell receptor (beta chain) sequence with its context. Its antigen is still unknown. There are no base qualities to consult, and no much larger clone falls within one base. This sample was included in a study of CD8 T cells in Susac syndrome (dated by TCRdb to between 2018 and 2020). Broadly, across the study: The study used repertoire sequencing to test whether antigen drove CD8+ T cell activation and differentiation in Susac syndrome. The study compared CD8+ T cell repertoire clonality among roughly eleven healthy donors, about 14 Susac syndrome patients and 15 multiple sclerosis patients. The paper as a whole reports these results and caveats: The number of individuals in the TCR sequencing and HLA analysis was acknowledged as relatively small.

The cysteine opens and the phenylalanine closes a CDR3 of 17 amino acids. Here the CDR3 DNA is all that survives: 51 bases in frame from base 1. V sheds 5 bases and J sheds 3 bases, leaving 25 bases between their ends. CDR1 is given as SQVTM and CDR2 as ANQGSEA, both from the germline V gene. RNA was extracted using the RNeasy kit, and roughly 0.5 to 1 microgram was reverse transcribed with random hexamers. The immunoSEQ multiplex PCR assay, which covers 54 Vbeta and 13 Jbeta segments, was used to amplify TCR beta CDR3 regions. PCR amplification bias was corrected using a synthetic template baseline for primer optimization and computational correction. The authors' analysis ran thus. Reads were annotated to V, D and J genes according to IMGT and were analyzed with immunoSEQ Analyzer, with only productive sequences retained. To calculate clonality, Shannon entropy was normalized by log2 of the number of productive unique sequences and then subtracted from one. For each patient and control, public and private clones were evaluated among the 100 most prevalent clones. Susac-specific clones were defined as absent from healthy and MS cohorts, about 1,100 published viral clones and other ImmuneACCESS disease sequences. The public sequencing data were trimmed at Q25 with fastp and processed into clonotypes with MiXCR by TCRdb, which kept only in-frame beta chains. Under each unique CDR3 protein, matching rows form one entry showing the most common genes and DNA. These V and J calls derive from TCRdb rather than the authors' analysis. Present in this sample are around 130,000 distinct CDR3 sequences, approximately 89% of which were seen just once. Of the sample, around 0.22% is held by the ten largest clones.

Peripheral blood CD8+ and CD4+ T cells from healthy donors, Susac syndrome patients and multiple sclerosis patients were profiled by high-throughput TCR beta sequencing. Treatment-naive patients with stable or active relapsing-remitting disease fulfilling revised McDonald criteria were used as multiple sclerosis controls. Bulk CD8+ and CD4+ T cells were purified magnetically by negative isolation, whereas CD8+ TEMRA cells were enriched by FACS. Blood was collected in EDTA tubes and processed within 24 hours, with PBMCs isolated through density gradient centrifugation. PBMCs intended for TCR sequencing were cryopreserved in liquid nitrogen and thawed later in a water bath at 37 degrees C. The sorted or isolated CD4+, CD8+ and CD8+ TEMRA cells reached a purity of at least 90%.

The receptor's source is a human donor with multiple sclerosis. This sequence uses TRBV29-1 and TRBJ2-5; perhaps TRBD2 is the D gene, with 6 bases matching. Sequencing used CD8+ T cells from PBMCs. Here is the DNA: TGCAGCGTTCTCGGTACGGGAGTTATTATGATAGAAGAGACCCAGTACTTC. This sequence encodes CSVLGTGVIMIEETQYF.